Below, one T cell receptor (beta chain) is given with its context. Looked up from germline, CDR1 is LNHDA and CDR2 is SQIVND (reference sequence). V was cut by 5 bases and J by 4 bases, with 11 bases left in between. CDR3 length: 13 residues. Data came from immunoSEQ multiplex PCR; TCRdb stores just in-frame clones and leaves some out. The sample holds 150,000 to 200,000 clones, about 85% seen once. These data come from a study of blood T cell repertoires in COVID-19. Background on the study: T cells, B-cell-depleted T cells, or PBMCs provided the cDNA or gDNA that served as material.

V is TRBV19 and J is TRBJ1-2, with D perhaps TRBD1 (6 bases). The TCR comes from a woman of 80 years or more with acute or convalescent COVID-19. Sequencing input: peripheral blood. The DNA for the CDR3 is TGTGCCAGTAGTCCGGACAGACCCTATGGCTACACCTTC. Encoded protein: CASSPDRPYGYTF.